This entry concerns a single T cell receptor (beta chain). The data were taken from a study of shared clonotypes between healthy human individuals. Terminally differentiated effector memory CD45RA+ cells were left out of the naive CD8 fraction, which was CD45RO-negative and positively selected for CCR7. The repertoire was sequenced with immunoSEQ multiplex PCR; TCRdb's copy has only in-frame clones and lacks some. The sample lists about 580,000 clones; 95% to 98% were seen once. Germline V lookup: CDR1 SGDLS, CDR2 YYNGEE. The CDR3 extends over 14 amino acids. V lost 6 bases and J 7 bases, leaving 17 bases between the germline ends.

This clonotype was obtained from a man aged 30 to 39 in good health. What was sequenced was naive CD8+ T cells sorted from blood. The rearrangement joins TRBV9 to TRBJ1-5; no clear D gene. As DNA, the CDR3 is TGTGCCAGCAACTCCCGGGGTTTAGGACAGCCCCAGCATTTT. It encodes CASNSRGLGQPQHF.